The sequence of this T cell receptor (beta chain) was determined in a study of blood T cell repertoires in COVID-19. Repertoires were generated with immunoSEQ multiplex PCR, while TCRdb's copy carries only in-frame clones and drops some. The sample holds about 140,000 clones, around nine tenths seen once. CDR3 length: 17 amino acids. Deletions cut 3 bases from V and 0 bases from J, with 15 bases between. Germline V lookup: CDR1 SGHVS, CDR2 FNYEAQ. The sequence derives from a middle-aged woman with acute or convalescent COVID-19. V and J are TRBV7-6 and TRBJ2-1, with D possibly being TRBD2 (6 bases). Material for sequencing was peripheral blood. CDR3 DNA sequence: TGTGCCAGCAGCTTGGGGGTGGCGGGGACCTCCTACAATGAGCAGTTCTTC. Translating it yields CASSLGVAGTSYNEQFF. Together with reference TRBV7-6 and TRBJ2-1, the CDR3 gives the full variable domain: GAGVSQSPRYKVTKRGQDVALRCDPISGHVSLYWYRQALGQGPEFLTYFNYEAQQDKSGLPNDRFSAERPEGSISTLTIQRTEQRDSAMYRCASSLGVAGTSYNEQFFGPGTRLTVL.